This TCR beta chain was identified during a study of shared clonotypes between healthy human individuals (dated by TCRdb to 2020 to 2021). For the wider study: A few men and a couple of women, aged 18 to 49 years, made up the cohort. To increase sequencing depth and limit assay-specific biases, TCR repertoire library preparation and sequencing were carried out by different laboratories using diverse techniques. Each donor's leukapheresis produced roughly between roughly 0.9 and 8.9 billion PBMCs. Blood TCR repertoires of a handful of healthy adults were deeply sequenced to estimate repertoire size and the extent of clonotype sharing between individuals. For each donor, CD4 naive and CD4 memory were each given three plates, CD8 naive was given two plates, and CD8 memory was given one plate. Here is what the overall study found, with its caveats: Even with the large sequencing depth, rarefaction of the sorted-subset datasets indicated that sequencing was incomplete. Larger estimated clonotype richness was generally found for naive subsets than for memory subsets. Higher generation probabilities were observed for clonotypes shared by all four sorted-subset donors than for non-shared clonotypes. Sampling was restricted to blood, and TCR repertoires in tissue are likely to differ from TCR repertoires in blood. Because the study included only a small number of donors, the genetic and exposure-history diversity represented was limited. When several donors were compared, the shared fraction of clonotypes was around 4.6% for naive CD4, roughly 3.3% for naive CD8, more than 2% for memory CD4, and less than 0.5% for memory CD8. Pairwise subsampling indicated that sequencing depth was expected to affect the degree of clonotype sharing among donors.

Concerning this clone itself: Its antigen is not yet known. Base quality data are lacking; no much larger clone is found one base away.

Healthy HIV-negative adults with no recently reported acute infections or vaccinations were included as donors. Only Caucasian adults living in Nashville, Tennessee, USA were represented among the donors. CD4+ T cells were enriched through magnetic negative selection, after which naive cells were positively selected on CD45RA and the remaining negative fraction served as the memory subset. Blood was collected by leukapheresis, and PBMCs were isolated by Ficoll-Histopaque density gradient centrifugation and then cryopreserved in liquid nitrogen vapor phase. Analytical flow cytometry was used to check the purity and quantity of every magnetically sorted T cell population. Genomic DNA was isolated from each sorted fraction and quantified by UV absorbance on a Nanodrop 2000c. Using the deep immunoSEQ assay, multiplex PCR amplified TCR CDR3 regions from genomic DNA. Extracted genomic DNA from each cell subset was distributed evenly across all wells of several immunoSEQ 96-well plates, and each plate was treated as a replicate. For sorted subsets, each replicate PCR was loaded with approximately 0.2 ug genomic DNA, equivalent to 30,000 or so T cell genomes. Purified libraries were measured with a Qubit 3.0 fluorometer, size-checked on a Bioanalyzer 2100, and measured again with the KAPA Library Quantification kit. Each immunoSEQ 96-well plate was sequenced on its own single-read 150-cycle Illumina NextSeq 550 flow cell. The study's processing was this. Because the immunoSEQ output included only junctional sequences and no quality scores, the filtering could not be the same as the filtering used for full-length reads. Sequences were annotated with PyIR, a Python wrapper for IgBLAST v1.9, and V/J genes and CDR3 were assigned using IMGT germline references. Reads with weak V/J assignments (E-value above 1e-6), missing CDR3, stop codons, out-of-frame junctions, or ambiguous translated residues were removed. V3J clonotypes were defined by identical inferred V gene, J gene, and CDR3 amino acid sequence. To compute the percentage overlap between repertoires, the number of shared unique clonotypes was divided by the size of the smaller repertoire. Three approaches were used to assess repertoire richness: RTK rarefaction, the Chao1 estimator, and Recon v2.1 estimates of unobserved clonotypes. OLGA was used to compute generation probabilities for all TCRbeta clonotypes that the gDNA method yielded from a handful of donors. In its TCRdb copy, this immuneACCESS table keeps in-frame sequences only and misses some clones. Where compared with another copy, unresolved V genes explain less than half of these, and the others have no known cause. The V and J calls and the clone size are those of that table, but D and trimming were determined from the DNA. This sample gives millions of clones in total; over 85% of them show up just once. The leading ten clones occupy over 0.12% of the sample.

The CDR3, cysteine through phenylalanine, is 13 amino acids long. Here the CDR3 DNA is all that survives: 39 bases in frame from base 1. V gives up 6 bases and J gives up 2 bases, and the segment between their germline ends measures 10 bases. As encoded in the germline V gene (reference sequence), CDR1 is MNHEY while CDR2 is SMNVEV. The sequenced sample was naive CD4+ T cells sorted from blood. In the paper's terms, the cell subset or site label means: CD45RA+ positively selected. This receptor was taken from a man between 18 and 29 years old in good health. The rearrangement joined TRBV27 to TRBJ1-2; no D gene call is confident. The base sequence is TGTGCCAGCAGACTCGACGGGAACTATGGCTACACCTTC. It codes for CASRLDGNYGYTF.